A single sample gave rise to the 28 T cell receptor beta chains below, sequenced in a study of human T cells and chemical hapten exposure. TCRdb fed the RACE reads into MiXCR, producing one record per CDR3 protein. The sample lists approximately 340,000 distinct CDR3 sequences, approximately 6.3% occurring once. Regarding time point: patch test 1, 2 weeks after DPC sensitization. Documented treatment: therapeutic diphenylcyclopropenone sensitization with weekly scalp DPC. This specimen was whole blood, taken in connection with sensitization to the hapten diphenylcyclopropenone (DPC). These receptors were obtained from a woman younger than 35 with alopecia areata. Some clones in this sample may be carry-over from other donors' samples.

Many counts were recorded for this clonotype. This chain links TRBV29-1 with TRBJ2-7, with TRBD1 matching over 12 bases. CDR1 and CDR2 (germline): SQVTM, ANQGSEA. V gave up 4 bases and J gave up 6 bases; unmatched junction bases: 10. The CDR3 has 15 residues. The CDR3: CSVAGQGASVAEQYF. In DNA, the CDR3 is TGCAGCGTTGCGGGACAGGGGGCCTCTGTGGCCGAGCAGTACTTC.

A note on this clonotype: A far bigger clonotype differs at one base, so this is likely a read error. The chain joins TRBV18 to TRBJ2-6, with D uncertain. Trimming took off 2 bases at V and 1 base at J, with 6 bases between the two ends. The germline CDR1 and CDR2 sequences are KGHSH and LQKENI. This CDR3 is built from 15 residues. CDR3 bases: TGTGCCAGCTCACCAACGTGGTCTGGGGCCAACGTCCTGACTTTC. This encodes CASSPTWSGANVLTF.

This clonotype was detected only a few times. The rearrangement joins TRBV6-5 to TRBJ2-3; D may be TRBD1 (5 bases). Germline V gene data show CDR1 as MNHEY and CDR2 as SVGAGI. CDR3 length: 15 amino acids. Trimming removed 3 bases at V and 1 base at J, with 11 bases between. CDR3 amino acids: CASSYSTDRTDTQYF. The DNA of the CDR3 is TGTGCCAGCAGTTATTCGACAGATCGCACAGATACGCAGTATTTT.

V is TRBV20-1 and J is TRBJ1-5, with a weak D call TRBD1 (6 bases). This CDR3 spans 14 amino acids. V was clipped by 3 bases and J by 4 bases, with 13 bases between them. Germline V gene data show CDR1 as DFQATT and CDR2 as SNEGSKA (reference sequence). CDR3 nucleotide sequence: TGCAGTGCTAGTGGACAGTCCCTTAATCAGCCCCAGCATTTT. It specifies CSASGQSLNQPQHF.

CDR3 in DNA: TGTGCTAGTGGTTTGGCCCCCCTTTTGTACAATGAGCAGTTCTTC. Translation gives CASGLAPLLYNEQFF. The V gene is TRBV12-5, the J gene TRBJ2-1; no clear D. Germline CDR1 is LGHNT and CDR2 is FRNRAP. CDR3 length: 15 residues. The V and J ends lost 1 base and 4 bases respectively, with 11 bases between them.

At least ten counts were recorded for this clonotype. V usage is TRBV6-1 and J usage is TRBJ2-2; 8 bases agree with TRBD2. V was clipped by 4 bases and J by 2 bases; unmatched bases: 3. The V gene's germline CDR1 is MNHNS and CDR2 SASEGT. The CDR3 loop spans 15 amino acids. DNA of the CDR3: TGTGCCAGCAGTGTGAGCGGGGGAAACACCGGGGAGCTGTTTTTT. Translated, it gives CASSVSGGNTGELFF.

This clonotype appeared a few times. The chain has TRBV12-3 or TRBV12-4 and TRBJ1-1; D is possibly TRBD1 (5 bases). This CDR3 contains 14 residues. Trimming stripped 6 bases from V and 3 bases from J, with 14 bases between. In DNA form, the CDR3 reads TGTGCCAGCAGCTCCTGGCAGGGTGACACTGAAGCTTTCTTT. Its translation is CASSSWQGDTEAFF.

In its sample, this clonotype was seen a few times. V and J are TRBV6-2 or TRBV6-3 and TRBJ2-4, with D maybe TRBD1 (6 bases). Trimming removed 5 bases at V and 1 base at J, with 21 bases between. The CDR3 sequence is 18 residues long. Germline V CDR1 and CDR2: MNHEY, SVGEGT. CDR3 bases: TGTGCCAGCAGTCTAAGAGCCACAGGGCTCGAGGCCAAAAACATTCAGTACTTC. This codes for CASSLRATGLEAKNIQYF.

This clonotype has just a few counts. The chain combines TRBV20-1 with TRBJ2-3; the D gene could be TRBD1 or TRBD2 (6 bases each). Trimming removed 5 bases at V and 4 bases at J, with 22 bases between. The CDR3 consists of 16 residues. The germline gives CDR1 DFQATT, CDR2 SNEGSKA (reference sequence). The CDR3 loop reads CSASRGGSGSSDTQYF. As DNA, the CDR3 is TGCAGTGCTTCTCGAGGGGGGTCGGGATCCTCAGATACGCAGTATTTT.

This clonotype was counted many times. The rearrangement joins TRBV20-1 to TRBJ2-7; D unclear. The ends were cut back, 0 bases at V and 0 bases at J, with 9 bases in the middle. CDR3 size: 14 residues. CDR1 and CDR2 (germline): DFQATT, SNEGSKA (reference sequence). CDR3 protein: CSARDRGSSYEQYF. In nucleotides, the CDR3 is TGCAGTGCTAGAGATCGAGGCAGCTCCTACGAGCAGTACTTC.

This clonotype occurred many times. The CDR3 sequence: CASSQEGGRGSPLHF. The DNA for the CDR3 is TGCGCCAGCAGCCAAGAGGGGGGCCGGGGATCACCCCTCCACTTT. The rearrangement uses TRBV4-3 and TRBJ1-6; D might be TRBD1 (6 bases). This CDR3 is built from 15 residues. Between the trimmed V and J ends, which lost 0 bases and 10 bases, there was a span of 13 bases. Germline V gene sequence: CDR1 LGHNA, CDR2 YSLEER.

This clonotype was seen a few times. The chain carries TRBV3-1 and TRBJ1-3; D unclear. The V end lost 0 bases, the J end lost 0 bases, and 6 bases lay between the germline ends. Per the germline V gene, CDR1 is LGHDT and CDR2 is YNNKEL (reference sequence). The CDR3 is 15 amino acids. This CDR3 reads CASSQETVSGNTIYF. CDR3 nucleotide sequence: TGTGCCAGCAGCCAAGAAACGGTCTCTGGAAACACCATATATTTT.

V usage is TRBV11-2 and J usage is TRBJ1-6; 7 nucleotides align to TRBD1. V shed 7 bases and J 8 bases; nucleotides not matched to a gene: 8. There are 14 residues in the CDR3. In germline, CDR1 is SGHAT, CDR2 FQNNGV. This CDR3 reads CASTTGQNHSPLHF. Written as DNA, the CDR3 is TGTGCCAGCACCACGGGACAGAATCATTCACCCCTCCACTTT.

This clonotype was seen a handful of times. V is TRBV5-1 and J is TRBJ1-3; D uncertain. V shed 0 bases and J shed 0 bases, with 10 bases lying between them. CDR1 and CDR2 (germline): SGHRS, YFSETQ. This CDR3 contains 16 residues. CDR3 DNA sequence: TGCGCCAGCAGCTTGGCTGGGTTGCTCTCTGGAAACACCATATATTTT. Its protein is CASSLAGLLSGNTIYF.

This clonotype appeared many times. The chain's CDR3 is CASSLFPGTAYNEQFF. The CDR3 DNA is TGTGCCAGCAGTTTATTTCCAGGTACGGCCTACAATGAGCAGTTCTTC. This rearrangement joins TRBV27 to TRBJ2-1; D remains unclear. V was trimmed by 1 base and J by 2 bases, leaving 12 bases between them. The CDR3 loop spans 16 amino acids. Germline loops: CDR1 MNHEY, CDR2 SMNVEV (reference sequence).

The chain recombines TRBV9 with TRBJ1-1, with 8 positions matching TRBD1. With V trimmed by 3 bases and J by 1 base, 5 bases remained unmatched. The CDR3 is 15 residues long. Germline CDR1 is SGDLS and CDR2 is YYNGEE. For the CDR3, the DNA is TGTGCCAGCAGCGGGGGGACAGGCCGGAACACTGAAGCTTTCTTT. Translation gives CASSGGTGRNTEAFF.

The sample holds many counts of this clonotype. The chain combines TRBV29-1 with TRBJ2-1; 12 bases match TRBD2. V gave up 7 bases and J gave up 8 bases; unmatched junction bases: 15. CDR1 SQVTM and CDR2 ANQGSEA come from the germline V gene. There are 16 residues in the CDR3. CDR3 amino acids: CSALSRLAGEVHEQFF. The CDR3 coding sequence is TGCAGCGCCCTGAGCCGACTAGCGGGGGAGGTCCATGAGCAGTTCTTC.

Only a few counts were recorded for this clonotype. The rearrangement uses TRBV7-8 and TRBJ1-5; D is unresolved. Trimming stripped 2 bases from V and 7 bases from J, with 9 bases between. Germline values: CDR1 SGHVS, CDR2 FQNEAQ. The CDR3 consists of 13 residues. CDR3 amino acids: CASSLTDRQPQHF. In nucleotides, the CDR3 is TGTGCCAGCAGCTTAACCGATCGCCAGCCCCAGCATTTT.

In this sample, this clonotype turned up a few times. The J gene is TRBJ2-7, the V gene TRBV4-3; a weak D match, TRBD2 (9 bases). This CDR3 is 17 amino acids long. The germline CDR1 and CDR2 sequences are LGHNA and YSLEER. Between the trimmed V and J ends, which lost 0 bases and 2 bases, there was a span of 17 bases. CDR3 amino acids: CASSQEAGGTGAYEQYF. CDR3 DNA sequence: TGCGCCAGCAGCCAAGAGGCGGGGGGGACAGGAGCCTACGAGCAGTACTTC.

This clonotype was detected many times. This chain joins TRBV7-2 and TRBJ2-3; D possibly corresponds to TRBD2 (5 bases). The CDR3 length is 16 residues. Germline-derived CDR1 and CDR2 are SGHTA and FQGNSA. V lost 1 base, J lost 0 bases, and 11 bases lay in between. CDR3 nucleotide sequence: TGTGCCAGCAGCTTAGTAACGGGGTACAGCACAGATACGCAGTATTTT. Its protein product is CASSLVTGYSTDTQYF.

This chain links TRBV4-2 with TRBJ1-1, with D possibly being TRBD1 (6 bases). Trimming pared 7 bases from V and 4 bases from J, leaving 16 bases between. The length of the CDR3 is 14 residues. The germline V gene encodes CDR1 LGHNA and CDR2 YNFKEQ. CDR3 protein: CASINTGKITEAFF. The CDR3, as DNA: TGTGCCAGCATTAATACAGGGAAGATCACTGAAGCTTTCTTT.

V and J are TRBV7-9 and TRBJ1-3, with D perhaps matching TRBD1 (5 bases). The CDR3 runs to 16 residues. Germline V CDR1 and CDR2: SEHNR, FQNEAQ (reference sequence). V dropped 5 bases and J dropped 6 bases, with 20 bases sitting between them. This CDR3 reads CASSPKGGGSENTIYF. The DNA of the CDR3 is TGTGCCAGCAGCCCGAAGGGCGGGGGTAGTGAAAACACCATATATTTT.

This clonotype was seen ten or more times. The chain employs TRBV4-1 and TRBJ1-5; D uncertain. The CDR3 consists of 15 residues. Trimming removed 0 bases from V and 2 bases from J, with 8 bases in between. Germline assignment: CDR1 MGHRA and CDR2 YSYEKL. CDR3 amino acids: CASSQDGDGNQPQHF. CDR3 DNA sequence: TGCGCCAGCAGCCAAGACGGAGACGGCAATCAGCCCCAGCATTTT.

This clonotype came up many times. The rearrangement links TRBV7-6 to TRBJ2-3, with D possibly matching TRBD2 (5 bases). The CDR3 covers 14 residues. The germline V gene encodes CDR1 SGHVS and CDR2 FNYEAQ. The germline V and J ends were trimmed by 4 bases and 2 bases, with 10 bases remaining between them. CDR3 coding DNA: TGTGCCAGCAGCTCTACCGGGGTCACAGATACGCAGTATTTT. Residues: CASSSTGVTDTQYF.

This clonotype was detected many times. The J gene is TRBJ2-1, the V gene TRBV9; 7 bases line up with TRBD1. CDR3 length: 15 amino acids. CDR1 SGDLS and CDR2 YYNGEE come from the germline V gene. Losses at the gene ends were 4 bases for V and 6 bases for J; bases not matched to a gene: 10. The CDR3 loop is CASSHPRQGGNEQFF. CDR3 nucleotide sequence: TGTGCCAGCAGCCACCCCCGACAGGGTGGCAATGAGCAGTTCTTC.

The chain links TRBV29-1 to TRBJ1-1, with no clear D. V was shortened by 6 bases and J by 7 bases, with 12 bases between the two germline ends. This CDR3 contains 11 residues. Germline V gene sequence: CDR1 SQVTM, CDR2 ANQGSEA. CDR3 nucleotide sequence: TGCAGCGTGGAACGGGGAGATGAAGCTTTCTTT. It encodes CSVERGDEAFF.

The chain combines TRBV6-5 with TRBJ1-4; D remains unclear. The CDR3 contains 13 residues. Trimming removed 5 bases from V and 4 bases from J, with 8 bases in between. The germline V gene encodes CDR1 MNHEY and CDR2 SVGAGI. CDR3 protein: CASSGSFNEKLFF. CDR3 coding DNA: TGTGCCAGCAGTGGGAGCTTTAATGAAAAACTGTTTTTT.

V usage is TRBV20-1 and J usage is TRBJ2-3; possibly TRBD2 for D (6 bases). Per the germline V gene, CDR1 is DFQATT and CDR2 is SNEGSKA (reference sequence). This CDR3 is built from 19 residues. Trimming shortened V by 5 bases and J by 0 bases, and 27 bases separated the two germline ends. CDR3 amino acids: CSAPEGRQVDFESTDTQYF. The CDR3 DNA sequence: TGCAGTGCTCCAGAGGGGAGGCAGGTTGATTTCGAGAGCACAGATACGCAGTATTTT.